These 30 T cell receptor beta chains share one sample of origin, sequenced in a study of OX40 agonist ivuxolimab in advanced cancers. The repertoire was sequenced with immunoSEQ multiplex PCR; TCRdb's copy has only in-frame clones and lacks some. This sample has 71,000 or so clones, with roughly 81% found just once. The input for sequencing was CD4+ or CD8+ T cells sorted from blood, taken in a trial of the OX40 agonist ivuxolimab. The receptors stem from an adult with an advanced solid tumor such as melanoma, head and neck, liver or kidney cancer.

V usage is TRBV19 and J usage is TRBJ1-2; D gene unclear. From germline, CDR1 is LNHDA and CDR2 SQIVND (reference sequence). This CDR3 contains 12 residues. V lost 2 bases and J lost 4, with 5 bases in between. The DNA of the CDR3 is TGTGCCAGTAGTATATCGAGCTATGGCTACACCTTC. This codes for CASSISSYGYTF.

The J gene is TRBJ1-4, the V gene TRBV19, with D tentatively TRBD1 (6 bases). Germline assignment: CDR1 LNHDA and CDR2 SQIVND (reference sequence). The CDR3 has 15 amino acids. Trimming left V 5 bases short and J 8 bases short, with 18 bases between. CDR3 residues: CASSPQGSEWEKLFF. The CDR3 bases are TGTGCCAGTAGTCCCCAGGGGTCCGAGTGGGAAAAACTGTTTTTT.

In nucleotides, the CDR3 is TGCACCAAGTCTAGGGACACAGATACGCAGTATTTT. This translates into CTKSRDTDTQYF. This chain joins TRBV1 and TRBJ2-3. TRBV1 is noted as a pseudogene. The CDR3 runs to 12 residues.

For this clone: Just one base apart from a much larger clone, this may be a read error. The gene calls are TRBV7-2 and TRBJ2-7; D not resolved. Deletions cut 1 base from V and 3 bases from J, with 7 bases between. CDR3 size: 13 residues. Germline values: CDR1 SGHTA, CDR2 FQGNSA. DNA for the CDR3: TGTGCCAGCAGCTTAGGGAAGGGCTACGAGCAGTACTTC. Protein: CASSLGKGYEQYF. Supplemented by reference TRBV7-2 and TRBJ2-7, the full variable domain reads GAGVSQSPSNKVTEKGKDVELRCDPISGHTALYWYRQSLGQGLEFLIYFQGNSAPDKSGLPSDRFSAERTGGSVSTLTIQRTQQEDSAVYLCASSLGKGYEQYFGPGTRLTVT.

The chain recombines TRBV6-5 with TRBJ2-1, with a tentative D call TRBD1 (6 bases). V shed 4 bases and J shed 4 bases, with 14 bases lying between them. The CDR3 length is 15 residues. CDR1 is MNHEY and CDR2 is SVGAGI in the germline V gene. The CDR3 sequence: CASSLTGDAYNEQFF. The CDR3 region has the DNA TGTGCCAGCAGTTTGACAGGCGATGCGTACAATGAGCAGTTCTTC.

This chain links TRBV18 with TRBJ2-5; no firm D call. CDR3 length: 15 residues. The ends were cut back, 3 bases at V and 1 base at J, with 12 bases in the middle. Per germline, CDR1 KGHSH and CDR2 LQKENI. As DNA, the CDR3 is TGTGCCAGCTCACCGAGCCGTTCGACCCAAGAGACCCAGTACTTC. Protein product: CASSPSRSTQETQYF. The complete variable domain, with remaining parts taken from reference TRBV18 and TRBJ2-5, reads NAGVMQNPRHLVRRRGQEARLRCSPMKGHSHVYWYRQLPEEGLKFMVYLQKENIIDESGMPKERFSAEFPKEGPSILRIQQVVRGDSAAYFCASSPSRSTQETQYFGPGTRLLVL.

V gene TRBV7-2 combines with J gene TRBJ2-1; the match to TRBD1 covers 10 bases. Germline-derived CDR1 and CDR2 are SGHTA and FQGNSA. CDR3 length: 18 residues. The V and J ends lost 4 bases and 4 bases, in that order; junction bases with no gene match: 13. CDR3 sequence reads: CASSSRPNRDRGYNEQFF. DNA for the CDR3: TGTGCCAGCAGCTCGCGCCCCAACCGGGACAGGGGATACAATGAGCAGTTCTTC.

The CDR3 DNA sequence: TGTGCCAGCAGCTTAGATCGCCGCAGCGCAAAGACATATGGCTACACCTTC. This gives the protein CASSLDRRSAKTYGYTF. The chain joins TRBV11-3 to TRBJ1-2; D gene ambiguous. V was pared by 0 bases and J by 5 bases, with 19 bases between. CDR3 length equals 17 residues. The germline V gene encodes CDR1 SGHNT and CDR2 YENEEA.

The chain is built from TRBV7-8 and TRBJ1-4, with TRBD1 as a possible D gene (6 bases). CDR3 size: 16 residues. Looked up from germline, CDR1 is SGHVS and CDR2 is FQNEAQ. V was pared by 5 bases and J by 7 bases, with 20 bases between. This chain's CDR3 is CASSTSPGTPVEKLFF. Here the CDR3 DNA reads TGTGCCAGCAGCACCTCACCCGGGACACCCGTTGAAAAACTGTTTTTT.

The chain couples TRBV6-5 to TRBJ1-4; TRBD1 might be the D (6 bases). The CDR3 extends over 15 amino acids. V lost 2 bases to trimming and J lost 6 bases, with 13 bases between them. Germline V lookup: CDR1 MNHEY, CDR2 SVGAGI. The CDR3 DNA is TGTGCCAGCAGTTACACGGACAGCTCGTATGAAAAACTGTTTTTT. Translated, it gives CASSYTDSSYEKLFF.

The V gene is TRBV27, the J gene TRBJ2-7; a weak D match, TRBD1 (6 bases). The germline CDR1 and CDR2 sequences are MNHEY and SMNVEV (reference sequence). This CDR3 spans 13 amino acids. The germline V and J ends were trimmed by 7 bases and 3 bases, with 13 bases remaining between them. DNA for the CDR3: TGTGCCAGCAAGGGGGAAATGAACTACGAGCAGTACTTC. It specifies CASKGEMNYEQYF.

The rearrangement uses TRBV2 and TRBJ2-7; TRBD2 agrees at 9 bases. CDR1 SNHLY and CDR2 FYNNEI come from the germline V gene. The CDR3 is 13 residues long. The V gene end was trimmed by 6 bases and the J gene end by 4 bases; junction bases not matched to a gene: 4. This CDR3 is CASRRTSVYEQYF. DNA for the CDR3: TGTGCCAGCAGAAGGACTAGCGTGTACGAGCAGTACTTC.

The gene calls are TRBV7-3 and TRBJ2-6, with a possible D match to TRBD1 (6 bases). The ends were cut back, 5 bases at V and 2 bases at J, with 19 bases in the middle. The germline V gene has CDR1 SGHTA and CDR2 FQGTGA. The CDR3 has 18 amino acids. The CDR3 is CASSPGQFSGTGANVLTF. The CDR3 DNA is TGTGCCAGCAGCCCCGGACAGTTCAGTGGCACTGGGGCCAACGTCCTGACTTTC. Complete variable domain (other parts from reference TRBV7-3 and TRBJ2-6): GAGVSQTPSNKVTEKGKYVELRCDPISGHTALYWYRQSLGQGPEFLIYFQGTGAADDSGLPNDRFFAVRPEGSVSTLKIQRTERGDSAVYLCASSPGQFSGTGANVLTFGAGSRLTVL.

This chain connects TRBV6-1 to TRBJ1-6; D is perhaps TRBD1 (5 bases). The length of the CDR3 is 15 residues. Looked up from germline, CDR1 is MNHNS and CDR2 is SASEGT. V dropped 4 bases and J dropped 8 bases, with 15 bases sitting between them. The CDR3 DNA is TGTGCCAGCAGTGCCCGGGGCCCAAGGGATTCACCCCTCCACTTT. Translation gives CASSARGPRDSPLHF.

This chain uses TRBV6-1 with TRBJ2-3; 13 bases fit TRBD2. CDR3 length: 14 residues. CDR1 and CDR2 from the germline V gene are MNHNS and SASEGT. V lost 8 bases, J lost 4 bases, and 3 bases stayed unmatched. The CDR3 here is CASQTSGRSDTQYF. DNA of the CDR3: TGTGCCAGCCAGACTAGCGGGAGGTCAGATACGCAGTATTTT.

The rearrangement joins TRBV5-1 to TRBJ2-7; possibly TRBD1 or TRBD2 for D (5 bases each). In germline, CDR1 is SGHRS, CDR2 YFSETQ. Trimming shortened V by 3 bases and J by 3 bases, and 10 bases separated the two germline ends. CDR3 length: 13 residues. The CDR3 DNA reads TGCGCCAGCAGCTCGGGGCCCTTCTACGAGCAGTACTTC. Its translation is CASSSGPFYEQYF.

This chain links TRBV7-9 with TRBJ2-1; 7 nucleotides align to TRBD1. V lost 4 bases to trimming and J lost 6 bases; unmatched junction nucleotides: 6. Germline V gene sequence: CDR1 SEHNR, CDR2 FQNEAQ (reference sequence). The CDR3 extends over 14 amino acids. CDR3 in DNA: TGTGCCAGCAGCTGGGGGACAGCTGGCAATGAGCAGTTCTTC. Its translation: CASSWGTAGNEQFF.

The CDR3 DNA reads TGCGCCAGCAGCTTGGGCGGAACTAACTATGGCTACACCTTC. It specifies CASSLGGTNYGYTF. V and J are TRBV5-1 and TRBJ1-2; D not resolved. The CDR3 loop spans 14 amino acids. Germline CDR1 reads SGHRS; CDR2 reads YFSETQ. Trimming removed 0 bases at V and 0 bases at J, with 6 bases between.

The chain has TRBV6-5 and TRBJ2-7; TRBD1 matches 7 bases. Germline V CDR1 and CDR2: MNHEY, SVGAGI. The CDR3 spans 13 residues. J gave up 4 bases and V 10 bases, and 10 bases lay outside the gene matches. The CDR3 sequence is CATQDSRGYEQYF. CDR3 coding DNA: TGTGCCACACAAGACAGCAGGGGGTACGAGCAGTACTTC.

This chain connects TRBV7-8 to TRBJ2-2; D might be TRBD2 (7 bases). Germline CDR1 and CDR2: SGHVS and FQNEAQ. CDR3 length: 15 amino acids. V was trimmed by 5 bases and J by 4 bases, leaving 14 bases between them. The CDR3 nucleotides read TGTGCCAGCAGCCAAGGGGGGGCGGTCACCGGGGAGCTGTTTTTT. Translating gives CASSQGGAVTGELFF.

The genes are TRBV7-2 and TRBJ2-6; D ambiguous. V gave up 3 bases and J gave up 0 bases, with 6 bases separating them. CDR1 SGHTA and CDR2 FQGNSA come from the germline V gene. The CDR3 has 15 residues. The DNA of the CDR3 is TGTGCCAGCAGCTTGAGAGTCTCTGGGGCCAACGTCCTGACTTTC. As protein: CASSLRVSGANVLTF.

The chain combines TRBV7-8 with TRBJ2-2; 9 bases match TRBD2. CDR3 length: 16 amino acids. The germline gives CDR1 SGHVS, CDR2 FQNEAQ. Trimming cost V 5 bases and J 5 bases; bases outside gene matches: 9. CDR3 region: CASSPSSGDTTGELFF. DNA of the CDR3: TGTGCCAGCAGCCCATCTAGCGGGGACACGACCGGGGAGCTGTTTTTT.

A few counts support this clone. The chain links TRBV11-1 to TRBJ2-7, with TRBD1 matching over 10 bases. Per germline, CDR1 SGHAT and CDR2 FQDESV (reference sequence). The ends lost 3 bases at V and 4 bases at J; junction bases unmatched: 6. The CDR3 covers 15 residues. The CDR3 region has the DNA TGTGCCAGCAGCTTCGAGGACAGGGGGGGATACGAGCAGTACTTC. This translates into CASSFEDRGGYEQYF.

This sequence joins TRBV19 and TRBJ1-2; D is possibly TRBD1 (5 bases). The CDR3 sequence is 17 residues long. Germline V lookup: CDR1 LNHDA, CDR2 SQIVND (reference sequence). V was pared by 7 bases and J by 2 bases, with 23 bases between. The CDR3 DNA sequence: TGTGCCAGTACCGATTACGGGGCGGGAGCCCCGAACTATGGCTACACCTTC. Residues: CASTDYGAGAPNYGYTF.

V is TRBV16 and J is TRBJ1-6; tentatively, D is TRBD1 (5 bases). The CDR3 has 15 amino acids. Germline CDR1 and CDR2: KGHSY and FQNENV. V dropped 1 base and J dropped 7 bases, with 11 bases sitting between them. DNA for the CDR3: TGTGCCAGCAGCCAATTTTCCAGGGTAAATTCACCCCTCCACTTT. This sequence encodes CASSQFSRVNSPLHF.

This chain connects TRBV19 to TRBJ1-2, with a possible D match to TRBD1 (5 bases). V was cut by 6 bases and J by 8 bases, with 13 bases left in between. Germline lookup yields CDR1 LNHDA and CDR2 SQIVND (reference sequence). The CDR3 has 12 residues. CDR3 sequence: CASSRGRRGYTF. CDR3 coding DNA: TGTGCCAGTAGCCGGGGACGCCGGGGCTACACCTTC.

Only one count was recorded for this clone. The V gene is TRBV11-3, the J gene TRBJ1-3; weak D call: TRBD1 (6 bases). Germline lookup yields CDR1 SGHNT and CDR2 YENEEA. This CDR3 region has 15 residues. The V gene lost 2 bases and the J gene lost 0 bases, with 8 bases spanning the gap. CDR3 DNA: TGTGCCAGCAGCTTACAAGGGGGCTCTGGAAACACCATATATTTT. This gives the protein CASSLQGGSGNTIYF.

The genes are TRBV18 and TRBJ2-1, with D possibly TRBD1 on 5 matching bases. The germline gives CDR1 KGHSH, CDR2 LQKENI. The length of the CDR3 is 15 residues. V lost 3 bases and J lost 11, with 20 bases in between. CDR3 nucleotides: TGTGCCAGCTCACCGGGGCTAGTGGACCGCAAGAAGCAGTTCTTC. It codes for CASSPGLVDRKKQFF.

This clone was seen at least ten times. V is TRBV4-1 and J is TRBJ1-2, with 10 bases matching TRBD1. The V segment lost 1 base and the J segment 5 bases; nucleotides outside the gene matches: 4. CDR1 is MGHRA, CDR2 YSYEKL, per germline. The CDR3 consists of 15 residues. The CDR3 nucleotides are TGCGCCAGCAGCCAAGGGGGACAGGGGTGGTATGGCTACACCTTC. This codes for CASSQGGQGWYGYTF.

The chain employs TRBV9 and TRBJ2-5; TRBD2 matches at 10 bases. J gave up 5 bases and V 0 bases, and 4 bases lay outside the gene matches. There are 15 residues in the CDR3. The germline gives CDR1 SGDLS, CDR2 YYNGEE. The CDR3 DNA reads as TGTGCCAGCAGCGTAGATAGCGGGGGGCTCGAGACCCAGTACTTC. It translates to CASSVDSGGLETQYF.